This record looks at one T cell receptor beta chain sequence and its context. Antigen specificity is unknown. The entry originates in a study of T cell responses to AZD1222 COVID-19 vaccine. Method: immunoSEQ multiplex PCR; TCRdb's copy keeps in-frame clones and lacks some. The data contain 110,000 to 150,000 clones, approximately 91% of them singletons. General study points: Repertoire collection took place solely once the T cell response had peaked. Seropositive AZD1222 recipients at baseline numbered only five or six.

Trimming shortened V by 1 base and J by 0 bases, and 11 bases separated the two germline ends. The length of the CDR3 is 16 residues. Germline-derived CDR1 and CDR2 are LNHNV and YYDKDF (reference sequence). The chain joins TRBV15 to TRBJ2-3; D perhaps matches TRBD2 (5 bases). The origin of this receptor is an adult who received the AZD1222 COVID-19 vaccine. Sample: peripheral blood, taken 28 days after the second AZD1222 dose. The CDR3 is CATSRVLGGSTDTQYF. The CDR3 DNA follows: TGTGCCACCAGCAGAGTACTCGGAGGTAGCACAGATACGCAGTATTTT. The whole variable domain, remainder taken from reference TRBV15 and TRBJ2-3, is DAMVIQNPRYQVTQFGKPVTLSCSQTLNHNVMYWYQQKSSQAPKLLFHYYDKDFNNEADTPDNFQSRRPNTSFCFLDIRSPGLGDTAMYLCATSRVLGGSTDTQYFGPGTRLTVL.